These 25 T cell receptor beta chains were all obtained from the same sample, sequenced in a study of blood T cell repertoires in COVID-19. Generated by immunoSEQ multiplex PCR, the TCRdb table keeps only in-frame clones and is missing some. The sample has about 210,000 clones; about 84% are singletons. Sequencing was done on a sample of PBMCs or T cells enriched from blood (not recorded which). The receptors were sampled from a man between 25 and 39 years old with acute COVID-19.

The chain combines TRBV19 with TRBJ2-2, with 7 positions matching TRBD1. Germline CDR1 is LNHDA and CDR2 is SQIVND (reference sequence). This CDR3 has 16 residues. V dropped 3 bases and J dropped 5; count of bases not matched to a gene: 9. CDR3 protein: CASSIKMAGGTGELFF. The CDR3 nucleotides read TGTGCCAGTAGTATTAAAATGGCAGGGGGTACCGGGGAGCTGTTTTTT.

This clone was detected many times. V and J are TRBV5-1 and TRBJ2-3, with D hard to call. This CDR3 has 14 residues. Trimming cost V 0 bases and J 2 bases, with 7 bases left between them. CDR1 and CDR2 (germline): SGHRS, YFSETQ. CDR3 loop: CASSLATVTDTQYF. The CDR3, as DNA: TGCGCCAGCAGCTTGGCCACTGTCACAGATACGCAGTATTTT. Full variable domain (remainder filled in from reference TRBV5-1 and TRBJ2-3): KAGVTQTPRYLIKTRGQQVTLSCSPISGHRSVSWYQQTPGQGLQFLFEYFSETQRNKGNFPGRFSGRQFSNSRSEMNVSTLELGDSALYLCASSLATVTDTQYFGPGTRLTVL.

The chain combines TRBV7-7 with TRBJ2-5; 7 positions match TRBD1. The CDR3 consists of 13 residues. CDR1 and CDR2 from the germline V gene are SSHAT and FNYEAQ (reference sequence). V dropped 5 bases and J dropped 7; count of bases not matched to a gene: 7. The CDR3 DNA follows: TGTGCCAGCAGCATGCAGGGGGATGGGACCCAGTACTTC. Translating it yields CASSMQGDGTQYF.

This chain uses TRBV28 with TRBJ2-3; 16 bases agree with TRBD2. Germline trimming cut 3 bases from V and 6 bases from J; bases unmatched to any gene: 0. Germline V gene data show CDR1 as MDHEN and CDR2 as SYDVKM. The CDR3 is made up of 15 amino acids. Here the CDR3 DNA reads TGTGCCAGCAGTTTGGGACTAGCGGGGGGGGATACGCAGTATTTT. This translates into CASSLGLAGGDTQYF.

The rearrangement joins TRBV19 to TRBJ2-5, with D possibly TRBD1 on 5 matching bases. CDR1 and CDR2 from the germline V gene are LNHDA and SQIVND (reference sequence). The CDR3 sequence is 17 residues long. V gave up 3 bases and J gave up 4 bases, with 21 bases separating them. CDR3 sequence reads: CASSMFLTTAGPETQYF. DNA of the CDR3: TGTGCCAGTAGTATGTTTCTTACGACAGCAGGGCCAGAGACCCAGTACTTC. The variable domain in full, completed from reference TRBV19 and TRBJ2-5, reads DGGITQSPKYLFRKEGQNVTLSCEQNLNHDAMYWYRQDPGQGLRLIYYSQIVNDFQKGDIAEGYSVSREKKESFPLTVTSAQKNPTAFYLCASSMFLTTAGPETQYFGPGTRLLVL.

The chain joins TRBV5-1 to TRBJ1-1; 9 positions agree with TRBD1. The CDR3 extends over 16 amino acids. The junction had 5 bases not matched to a gene; V was cut back by 2 bases and J by 0 bases. The germline gives CDR1 SGHRS, CDR2 YFSETQ. CDR3 DNA: TGCGCCAGCAGCTTAGGGACAGGGCAACTGAACACTGAAGCTTTCTTT. This translates into CASSLGTGQLNTEAFF.

The chain uses TRBV19 and TRBJ2-1; D might be TRBD1 (6 bases). Trimming left V 6 bases short and J 0 bases short, with 12 bases between. Germline CDR1 reads LNHDA; CDR2 reads SQIVND (reference sequence). CDR3 length equals 15 residues. This chain's CDR3 is CASRPDRSSYNEQFF. The CDR3 DNA is TGTGCCAGTAGACCTGACAGGAGCTCCTACAATGAGCAGTTCTTC.

CDR3 residues: CATSDVGLAVSGELFF. The CDR3 DNA sequence: TGTGCCACCAGTGATGTGGGACTGGCTGTATCCGGGGAGCTGTTTTTT. The chain combines TRBV24-1 with TRBJ2-2; possibly TRBD2 for D (6 bases). The CDR3 extends over 16 amino acids. Germline loops: CDR1 KGHDR, CDR2 SFDVKD. V lost 3 bases, J lost 6 bases, and 16 bases lay in between.

The chain couples TRBV4-1 to TRBJ2-1; a weak D match, TRBD2 (6 bases). This CDR3 comprises 13 residues. The V end lost 0 bases, the J end lost 9 bases, and 9 bases lay between the germline ends. Germline V lookup: CDR1 MGHRA, CDR2 YSYEKL. CDR3 coding DNA: TGCGCCAGCAGCCAAGAATGGGGAGGTGAGCAGTTCTTC. This encodes CASSQEWGGEQFF.

The chain combines TRBV7-6 with TRBJ2-6, with 7 bases lining up with TRBD1. J gave up 2 bases and V 2 bases, and 12 bases lay outside the gene matches. Germline V gene lookup returns CDR1 SGHVS and CDR2 FNYEAQ. This CDR3 has 19 amino acids. The CDR3 here is CASSLMTGRTNPGANVLTF. CDR3 in DNA: TGTGCCAGCAGCTTAATGACAGGGCGAACTAACCCTGGGGCCAACGTCCTGACTTTC. The entire variable domain, with the rest obtained from reference TRBV7-6 and TRBJ2-6, is as follows: GAGVSQSPRYKVTKRGQDVALRCDPISGHVSLYWYRQALGQGPEFLTYFNYEAQQDKSGLPNDRFSAERPEGSISTLTIQRTEQRDSAMYRCASSLMTGRTNPGANVLTFGAGSRLTVL.

The chain uses TRBV6-5 and TRBJ1-6; D not certain. V was clipped by 0 bases and J by 8 bases, with 8 bases between them. The CDR3 has 14 amino acids. The germline V gene encodes CDR1 MNHEY and CDR2 SVGAGI. The CDR3 region has the DNA TGTGCCAGCAGTTACTCGAAGCGGGATTCACCCCTCCACTTT. Translation: CASSYSKRDSPLHF.

The rearrangement links TRBV7-3 to TRBJ1-6, with D perhaps TRBD1 (6 bases). There are 15 residues in the CDR3. The ends were cut back, 6 bases at V and 4 bases at J, with 13 bases in the middle. The germline gives CDR1 SGHTA, CDR2 FQGTGA. Here the CDR3 reads CASSSGTLYNSPLHF. The CDR3 DNA reads as TGTGCCAGCAGTTCCGGGACATTGTATAATTCACCCCTCCACTTT. Variable domain in full (rest from reference TRBV7-3 and TRBJ1-6): GAGVSQTPSNKVTEKGKYVELRCDPISGHTALYWYRQSLGQGPEFLIYFQGTGAADDSGLPNDRFFAVRPEGSVSTLKIQRTERGDSAVYLCASSSGTLYNSPLHFGNGTRLTVT.

The V gene is TRBV18, the J gene TRBJ1-6; 7 bases map to TRBD1. The CDR3 runs 15 residues. The V segment lost 5 bases and the J segment 7 bases; nucleotides outside the gene matches: 8. The germline V gene encodes CDR1 KGHSH and CDR2 LQKENI. The CDR3 DNA reads TGTGCCAGCTCATCCGGGACAGCCCGAAATTCACCCCTCCACTTT. This codes for CASSSGTARNSPLHF.

The chain is built from TRBV28 and TRBJ2-3, with TRBD2 as a possible D gene (6 bases). Trimming stripped 3 bases from V and 4 bases from J, with 11 bases between. Germline values: CDR1 MDHEN, CDR2 SYDVKM. CDR3 length: 14 residues. CDR3 nucleotide sequence: TGTGCCAGCAGTTTTTGGGGGGACCCAGATACGCAGTATTTT. Protein: CASSFWGDPDTQYF.

The chain recombines TRBV2 with TRBJ1-2, with 9 positions matching TRBD1. The germline gives CDR1 SNHLY, CDR2 FYNNEI. The CDR3 runs 16 residues. V dropped 7 bases and J dropped 4; count of bases not matched to a gene: 13. Here the CDR3 reads CASIPQKGQGLYGYTF. In nucleotides, the CDR3 is TGTGCCAGCATTCCCCAGAAGGGACAGGGTCTCTATGGCTACACCTTC. Using reference TRBV2 and TRBJ1-2 for the parts outside the CDR3, the full variable domain is EPEVTQTPSHQVTQMGQEVILRCVPISNHLYFYWYRQILGQKVEFLVSFYNNEISEKSEIFDDQFSVERPDGSNFTLKIRSTKLEDSAMYFCASIPQKGQGLYGYTFGSGTRLTVV.

This clone was detected once. The chain joins TRBV6-5 to TRBJ1-3; TRBD1 might be the D (6 bases). The ends were cut back, 1 base at V and 4 bases at J, with 11 bases in the middle. The CDR3 runs 15 residues. CDR1 is MNHEY and CDR2 is SVGAGI in the germline V gene. CDR3 in amino acids: CASSYLTGTGNTIYF. As DNA, the CDR3 is TGTGCCAGCAGTTACTTAACAGGGACCGGAAACACCATATATTTT.

This chain uses TRBV5-1 with TRBJ2-5; the D gene is possibly TRBD1 (6 bases). V lost 3 bases to trimming and J lost 2 bases, with 11 bases between them. Germline-derived CDR1 and CDR2 are SGHRS and YFSETQ. The CDR3 covers 14 residues. CDR3 nucleotides: TGCGCCAGCAGCTCCACACAGGGACAAGAGACCCAGTACTTC. This translates into CASSSTQGQETQYF.

The V and J genes are TRBV3-1 (or the pseudogene TRBV3-2) and TRBJ1-2; 9 bases match TRBD1. Per germline, CDR1 LGHDT and CDR2 YNNKEL (reference sequence). The V and J ends lost 6 bases and 5 bases, in that order; junction bases with no gene match: 7. CDR3 length equals 14 residues. CDR3 in DNA: TGTGCCAGCAGGCCTACAGGGGGCGGGTATGGCTACACCTTC. The encoded protein is CASRPTGGGYGYTF.

The rearrangement links TRBV24-1 to TRBJ2-1, with 8 positions matching TRBD1. CDR1 and CDR2 (germline): KGHDR, SFDVKD. The CDR3 is made up of 14 amino acids. With 6 bases clipped from V and 1 base from J, the junction kept 1 base outside the gene matches. Here the CDR3 DNA reads TGTGCCACCAGTACAGGGGGTTCCTACAATGAGCAGTTCTTC. Translated, it gives CATSTGGSYNEQFF.

V usage is TRBV19 and J usage is TRBJ1-2; D remains ambiguous. The CDR3 totals 16 residues. Germline CDR1 reads LNHDA; CDR2 reads SQIVND (reference sequence). With 1 base removed from V and 0 bases from J, the gap between germline ends came to 12 bases. The CDR3 sequence is CASSIGYPDSNYGYTF. In DNA, the CDR3 is TGTGCCAGTAGTATAGGTTATCCGGACTCTAACTATGGCTACACCTTC.

The chain has TRBV5-1 and TRBJ2-7; 7 bases match TRBD1. This CDR3 is 15 amino acids long. CDR1 is SGHRS and CDR2 is YFSETQ in the germline V gene. With 4 bases clipped from V and 2 bases from J, the junction kept 9 bases outside the gene matches. CDR3: CASSLYGTVPYEQYF. CDR3 in DNA: TGCGCCAGCAGCCTTTACGGGACAGTTCCCTACGAGCAGTACTTC.

The J gene is TRBJ1-4, the V gene TRBV28; 8 bases align to TRBD1. Germline lookup yields CDR1 MDHEN and CDR2 SYDVKM. Trimming cost V 2 bases and J 8 bases; bases outside gene matches: 4. The length of the CDR3 is 14 residues. DNA for the CDR3: TGTGCCAGCAGTTTACCCCAGGGGGCGGAAAAACTGTTTTTT. Translation: CASSLPQGAEKLFF.

The rearrangement links TRBV18 to TRBJ2-3; tentative D call: TRBD1 (6 bases). CDR3 length: 17 amino acids. Trimming took off 4 bases at V and 2 bases at J, with 19 bases between the two ends. The germline gives CDR1 KGHSH, CDR2 LQKENI. The DNA of the CDR3 is TGTGCCAGCTCACTTGACCTTGGACAGAAACTCACAGATACGCAGTATTTT. It translates to CASSLDLGQKLTDTQYF.

This clone was detected once. This chain joins TRBV10-2 and TRBJ2-1, with a weak D call TRBD2 (7 bases). The CDR3 length is 14 residues. With 6 bases removed from V and 10 bases from J, the gap between germline ends came to 19 bases. Germline CDR1 reads WSHSY; CDR2 reads SAAADI. CDR3 protein: CASSLGGGRGEQFF. The CDR3 region has the DNA TGCGCCAGCAGCTTAGGGGGGGGCCGAGGGGAGCAGTTCTTC.

The chain combines TRBV7-6 with TRBJ2-1, with a tentative D call TRBD1 (6 bases). Deletions cut 5 bases from V and 4 bases from J, with 21 bases between. CDR3 size: 17 residues. Germline-derived CDR1 and CDR2 are SGHVS and FNYEAQ. This chain's CDR3 is CASSKGKSGTIYNEQFF. In DNA form, the CDR3 reads TGTGCCAGCAGCAAGGGAAAATCCGGGACAATTTACAATGAGCAGTTCTTC.